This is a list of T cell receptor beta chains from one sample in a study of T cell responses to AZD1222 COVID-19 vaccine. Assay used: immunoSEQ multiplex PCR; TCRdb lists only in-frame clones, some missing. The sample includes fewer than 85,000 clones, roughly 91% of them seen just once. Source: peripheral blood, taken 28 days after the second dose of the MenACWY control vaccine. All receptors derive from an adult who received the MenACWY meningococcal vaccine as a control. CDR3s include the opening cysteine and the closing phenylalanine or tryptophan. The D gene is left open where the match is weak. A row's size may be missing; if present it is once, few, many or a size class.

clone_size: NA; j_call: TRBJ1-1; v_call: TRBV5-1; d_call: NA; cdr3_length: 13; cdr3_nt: TGCGCCAGCAGGGAGGATGGTAACACTGAAGCTTTCTTT; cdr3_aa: CASREDGNTEAFF
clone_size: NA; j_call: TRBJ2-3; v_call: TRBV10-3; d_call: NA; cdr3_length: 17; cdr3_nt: TGTGCCATCAGTGAGGGGGGAATCGGGGGAGGCACAGATACGCAGTATTTT; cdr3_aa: CAISEGGIGGGTDTQYF
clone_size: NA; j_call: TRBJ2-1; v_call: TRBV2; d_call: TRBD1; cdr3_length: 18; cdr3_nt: TGTGCCAGCAGTGAGGACAGGGGGTCGTGGCAAGCGCGGGGTGAGCAGTTCTTC; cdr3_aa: CASSEDRGSWQARGEQFF
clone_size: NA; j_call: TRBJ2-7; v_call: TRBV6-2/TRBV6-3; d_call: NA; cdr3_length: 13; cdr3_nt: TGTGCCAGCAGTTATTCGCGGAATTACGAGCAGTACTTC; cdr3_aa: CASSYSRNYEQYF
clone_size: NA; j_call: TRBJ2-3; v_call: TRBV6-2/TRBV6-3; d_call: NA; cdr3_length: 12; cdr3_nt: TGTGCCAGCAGTTACTCCAAAGATACGCAGTATTTT; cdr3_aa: CASSYSKDTQYF
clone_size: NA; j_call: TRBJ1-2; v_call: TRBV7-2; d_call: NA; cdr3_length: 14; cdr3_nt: TGTGCCAGCAGCTTATCGACCAACCAGGGAGGCTACACCTTC; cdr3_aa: CASSLSTNQGGYTF
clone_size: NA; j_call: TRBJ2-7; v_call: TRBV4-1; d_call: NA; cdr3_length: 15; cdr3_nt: TGCGCCAGCAGCCCCCCGGTGGTGGGGGTCAGCGAGCAGTACTTC; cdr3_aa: CASSPPVVGVSEQYF
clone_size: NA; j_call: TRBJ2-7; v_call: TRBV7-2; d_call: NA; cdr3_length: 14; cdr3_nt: TGTGCCAGCAGCTTAGGGGGCCCCTCCTACGAGCAGTACTTC; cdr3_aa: CASSLGGPSYEQYF
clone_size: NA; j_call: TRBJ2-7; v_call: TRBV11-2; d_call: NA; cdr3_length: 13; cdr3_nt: TGTGCCAGCAGCTCAATCAGAACGCTGGAGCAGTACTTC; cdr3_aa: CASSSIRTLEQYF
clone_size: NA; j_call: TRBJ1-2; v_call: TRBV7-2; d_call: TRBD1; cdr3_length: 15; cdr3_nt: TGTGCCAGCAGCTTATACAGGGAGGGGGCCTATGGCTACACCTTC; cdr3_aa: CASSLYREGAYGYTF
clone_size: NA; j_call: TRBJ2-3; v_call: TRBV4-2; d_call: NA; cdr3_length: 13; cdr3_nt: TGTGCCAGCAGCCCGAGAGTGGCCGATACGCAGTATTTT; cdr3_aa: CASSPRVADTQYF
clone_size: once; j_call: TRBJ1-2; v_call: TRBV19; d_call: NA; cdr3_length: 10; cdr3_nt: TGTGCCACCGAAGCGGGGGGCTACACCTTC; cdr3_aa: CATEAGGYTF
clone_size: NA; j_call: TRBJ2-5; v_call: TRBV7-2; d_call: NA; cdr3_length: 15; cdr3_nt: TGTGCCAGCAGCTTAGTAGCAGGGCCGGGGGAGACCCAGTACTTC; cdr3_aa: CASSLVAGPGETQYF
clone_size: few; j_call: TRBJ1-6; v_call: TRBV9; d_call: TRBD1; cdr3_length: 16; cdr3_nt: TGTGCCAGCAGCGCAACCGGGGGGACAGGGGAATCACCCCTCCACTTT; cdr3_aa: CASSATGGTGESPLHF
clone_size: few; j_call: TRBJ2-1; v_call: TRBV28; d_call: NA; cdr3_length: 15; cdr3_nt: TGTGCCAGCCGGACCGGGACGGCATCCTACAATGAGCAGTTCTTC; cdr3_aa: CASRTGTASYNEQFF
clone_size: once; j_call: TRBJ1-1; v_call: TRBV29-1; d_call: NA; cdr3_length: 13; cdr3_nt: TGCAGCGTGGCAGGGTTCGGGAACACTGAAGCTTTCTTT; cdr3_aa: CSVAGFGNTEAFF
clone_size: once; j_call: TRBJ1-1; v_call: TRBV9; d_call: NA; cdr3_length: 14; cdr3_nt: TGTGCCAGCAGCGTAGACGGACGGAGCACTGAAGCTTTCTTT; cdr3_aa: CASSVDGRSTEAFF
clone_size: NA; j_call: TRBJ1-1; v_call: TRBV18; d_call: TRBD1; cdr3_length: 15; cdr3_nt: TGTGCCAGCTCACCGCGACAGGGGATGAACACTGAAGCTTTCTTT; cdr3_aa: CASSPRQGMNTEAFF
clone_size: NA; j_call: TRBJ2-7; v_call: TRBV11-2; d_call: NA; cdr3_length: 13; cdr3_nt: TGTGCCAGCAGCACGGCCCCCAGCGACGAGCAGTACTTC; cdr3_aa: CASSTAPSDEQYF
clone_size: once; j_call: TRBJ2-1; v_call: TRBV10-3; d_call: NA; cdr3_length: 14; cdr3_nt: TGTGCCATCAGTGAGATGATAGCGAGGAATGAGCAGTTCTTC; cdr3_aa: CAISEMIARNEQFF
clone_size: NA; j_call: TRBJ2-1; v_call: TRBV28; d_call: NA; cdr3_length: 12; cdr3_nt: TGTGCCAGTTCGGGGTCCTACAATGAGCAGTTCTTC; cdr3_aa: CASSGSYNEQFF
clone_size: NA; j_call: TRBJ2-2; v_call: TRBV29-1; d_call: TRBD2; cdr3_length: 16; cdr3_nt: TGCAGCGTTGGTTTGGGACTAGCGTCGAACACCGGGGAGCTGTTTTTT; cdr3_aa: CSVGLGLASNTGELFF
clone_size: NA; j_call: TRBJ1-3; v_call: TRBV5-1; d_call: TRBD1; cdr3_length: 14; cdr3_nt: TGCGCCAGCAGCTTAGGGGGCCCTGGAAACACCATATATTTT; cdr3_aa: CASSLGGPGNTIYF
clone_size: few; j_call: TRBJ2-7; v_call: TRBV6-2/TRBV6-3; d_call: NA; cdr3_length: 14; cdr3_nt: TGTGCCAGCAGTTATCAGGGGGGGCCCTACGAGCAGTACTTC; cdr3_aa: CASSYQGGPYEQYF
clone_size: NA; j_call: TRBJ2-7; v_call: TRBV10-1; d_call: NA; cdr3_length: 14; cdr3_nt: TGCGCCAGCAGTGAGTCGGACATACCCTACGAGCAGTACTTC; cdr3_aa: CASSESDIPYEQYF
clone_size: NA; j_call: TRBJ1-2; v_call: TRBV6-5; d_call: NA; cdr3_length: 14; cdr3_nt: TGTGCCAGCAGTTCTGCGGGGGTTAACTATGGCTACACCTTC; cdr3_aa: CASSSAGVNYGYTF
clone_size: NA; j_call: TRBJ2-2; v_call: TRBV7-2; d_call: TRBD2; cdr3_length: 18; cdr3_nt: TGTGCCAGCAGCTTATTCCCTAGCGGGGGTGATGCACCCGGGGAGCTGTTTTTT; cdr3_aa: CASSLFPSGGDAPGELFF
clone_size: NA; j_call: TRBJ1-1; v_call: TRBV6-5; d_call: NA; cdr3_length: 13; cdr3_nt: TGTGCCAGCCTTGGGAGGGGTCGAACTGAAGCTTTCTTT; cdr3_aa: CASLGRGRTEAFF
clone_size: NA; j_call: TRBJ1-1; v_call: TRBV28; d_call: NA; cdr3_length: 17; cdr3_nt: TGTGCCAGCAGTTTTAATTGGCTAGACAGAGTGAACACTGAAGCTTTCTTT; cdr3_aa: CASSFNWLDRVNTEAFF
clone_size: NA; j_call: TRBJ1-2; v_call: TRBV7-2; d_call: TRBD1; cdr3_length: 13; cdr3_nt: TGTGCCAGCAGCCCGACAGGGGAAGGAGGCTACACCTTC; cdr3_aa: CASSPTGEGGYTF
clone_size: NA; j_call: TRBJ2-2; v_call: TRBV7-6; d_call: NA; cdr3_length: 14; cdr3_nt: TGTGCCAGCAGCCCACCAGGTGGTGGCGGGGAGCTGTTTTTT; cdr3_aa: CASSPPGGGGELFF
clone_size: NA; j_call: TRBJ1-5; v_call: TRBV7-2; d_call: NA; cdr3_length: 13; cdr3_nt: TGTGCCAGCAGCTTAACCGGACGCGGGGGAATGGATTTT; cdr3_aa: CASSLTGRGGMDF
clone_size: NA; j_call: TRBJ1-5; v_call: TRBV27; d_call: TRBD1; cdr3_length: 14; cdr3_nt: TGTGCCAGCAGTGTAAGACAGGGGGATCAGCCCCAGCATTTT; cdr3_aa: CASSVRQGDQPQHF
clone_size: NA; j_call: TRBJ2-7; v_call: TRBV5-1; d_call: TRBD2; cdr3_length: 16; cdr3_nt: TGCGCCAGCAGCTTGCTTGTTAGCGGGAGGTCCCACGAGCAGTACTTC; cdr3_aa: CASSLLVSGRSHEQYF
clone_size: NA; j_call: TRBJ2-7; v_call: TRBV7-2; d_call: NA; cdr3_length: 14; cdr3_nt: TGTGCCAGCAGCCCTTGGGTGAGCTCCTACGAGCAGTACTTC; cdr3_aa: CASSPWVSSYEQYF
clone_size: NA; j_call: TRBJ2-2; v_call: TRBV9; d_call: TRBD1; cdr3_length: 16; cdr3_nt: TGTGCCAGCAGTGCCGGACAGGGGCCGAACACCGGGGAGCTGTTTTTT; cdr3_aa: CASSAGQGPNTGELFF
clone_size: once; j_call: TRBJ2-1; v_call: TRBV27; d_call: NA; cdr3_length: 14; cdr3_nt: TGTGCCAGCAGTTTACGGGGTTCCTACAATGAGCAGTTCTTC; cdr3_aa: CASSLRGSYNEQFF
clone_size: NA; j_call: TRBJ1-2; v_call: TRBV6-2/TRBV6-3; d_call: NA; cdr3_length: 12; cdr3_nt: TGTGCCAGCAGTTCCCAGGGCTATGGCTACACCTTC; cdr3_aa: CASSSQGYGYTF
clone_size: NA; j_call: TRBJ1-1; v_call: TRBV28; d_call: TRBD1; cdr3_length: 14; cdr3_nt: TGTGCCAGCAGTCGGCAGGGGGAGGACACTGAAGCTTTCTTT; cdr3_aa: CASSRQGEDTEAFF
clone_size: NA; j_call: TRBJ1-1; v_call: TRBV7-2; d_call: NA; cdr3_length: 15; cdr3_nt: TGTGCCAGCAGCTTAAAGGGGATAGCGGTCGCTGAAGCTTTCTTT; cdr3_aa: CASSLKGIAVAEAFF
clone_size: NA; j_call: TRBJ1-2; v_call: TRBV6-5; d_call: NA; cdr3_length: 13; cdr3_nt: TGTGCCAGCAGTTACGATAAAGGGGTTGGCTACACCTTC; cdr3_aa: CASSYDKGVGYTF
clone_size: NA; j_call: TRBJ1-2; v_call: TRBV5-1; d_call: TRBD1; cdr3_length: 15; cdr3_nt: TGCGCCAGCAGCTCGGGACAGGGAGGGGAGTATGGCTACACCTTC; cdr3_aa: CASSSGQGGEYGYTF
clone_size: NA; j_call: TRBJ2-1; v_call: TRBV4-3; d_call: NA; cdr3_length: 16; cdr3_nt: TGCGCCAGCAGCCAAGGAACCGGGGAATGGTACAATGAGCAGTTCTTC; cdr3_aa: CASSQGTGEWYNEQFF
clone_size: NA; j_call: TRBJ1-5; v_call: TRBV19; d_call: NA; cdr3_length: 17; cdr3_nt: TGTGCCAGTAGTGTAGTCGGCGGAGACAGGATGGTTCAGCCCCAGCATTTT; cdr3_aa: CASSVVGGDRMVQPQHF
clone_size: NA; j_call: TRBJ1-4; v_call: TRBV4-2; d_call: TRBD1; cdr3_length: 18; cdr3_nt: TGTGCCAGCAGCCCGCCGGGACAGGGGACCGGGACTAATGAAAAACTGTTTTTT; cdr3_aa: CASSPPGQGTGTNEKLFF
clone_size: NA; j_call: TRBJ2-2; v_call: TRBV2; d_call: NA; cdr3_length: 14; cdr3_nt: TGTGCCAGCAGGATCAGGGGGGGGACCGGGGAGCTGTTTTTT; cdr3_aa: CASRIRGGTGELFF
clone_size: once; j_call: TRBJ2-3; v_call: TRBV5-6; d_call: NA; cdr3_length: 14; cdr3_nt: TGTGCCAGCAGCTTGGACAGCGTCCCAGATACGCAGTATTTT; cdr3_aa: CASSLDSVPDTQYF
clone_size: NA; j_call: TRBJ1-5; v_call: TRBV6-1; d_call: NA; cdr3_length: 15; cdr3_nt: TGTGCCAGCAGTGAAGCGCAGGGACCGACCTCGCCCCAGCATTTT; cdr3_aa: CASSEAQGPTSPQHF
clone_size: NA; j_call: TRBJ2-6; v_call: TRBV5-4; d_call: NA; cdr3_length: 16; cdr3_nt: TGTGCCAGCAGCTTGGGGCCCCTTTCTGGGGCCAACGTCCTGACTTTC; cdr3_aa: CASSLGPLSGANVLTF
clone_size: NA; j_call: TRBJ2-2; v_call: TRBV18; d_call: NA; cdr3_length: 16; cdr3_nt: TGTGCCAGCTCACCGAGAACAGGTGGTAACACCGGGGAGCTGTTTTTT; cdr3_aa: CASSPRTGGNTGELFF
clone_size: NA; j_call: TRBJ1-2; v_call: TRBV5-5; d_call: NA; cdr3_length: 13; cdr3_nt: TGTGCCAGCAGCCCAGAACCTAACTATGGCTACACCTTC; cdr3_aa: CASSPEPNYGYTF
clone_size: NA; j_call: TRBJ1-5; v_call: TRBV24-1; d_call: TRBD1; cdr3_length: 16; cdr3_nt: TGTGCCACCAGTGATCCACGACAGGGGTACGATCAGCCCCAGCATTTT; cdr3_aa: CATSDPRQGYDQPQHF